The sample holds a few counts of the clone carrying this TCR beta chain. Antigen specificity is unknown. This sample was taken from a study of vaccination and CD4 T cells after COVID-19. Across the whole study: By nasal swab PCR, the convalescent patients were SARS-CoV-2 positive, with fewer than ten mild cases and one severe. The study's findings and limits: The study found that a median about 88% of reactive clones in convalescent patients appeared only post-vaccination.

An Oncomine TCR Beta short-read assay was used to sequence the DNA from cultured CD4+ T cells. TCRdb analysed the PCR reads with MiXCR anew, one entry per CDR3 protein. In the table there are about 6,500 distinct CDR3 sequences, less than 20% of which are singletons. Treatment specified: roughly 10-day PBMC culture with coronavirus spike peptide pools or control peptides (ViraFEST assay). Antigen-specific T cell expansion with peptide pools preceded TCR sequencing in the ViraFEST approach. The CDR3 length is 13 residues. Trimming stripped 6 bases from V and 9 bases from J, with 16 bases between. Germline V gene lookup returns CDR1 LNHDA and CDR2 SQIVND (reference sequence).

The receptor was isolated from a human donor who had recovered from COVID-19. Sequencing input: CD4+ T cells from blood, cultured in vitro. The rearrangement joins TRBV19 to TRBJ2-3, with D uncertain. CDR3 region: CASRRNREETQYF. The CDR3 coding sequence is TGTGCCAGTAGACGAAATAGGGAAGAAACGCAGTATTTT.